Listed below are T cell receptor beta chains from one sample, sequenced in a study of T cell repertoires in cytomegalovirus infection. No antigen is known for these receptors. A single record per CDR3 protein comes from TCRdb applying MiXCR to the reads. The sample lists fewer than 1,000,000 distinct CDR3 sequences, roughly a third seen once, with around 15% in the top ten. The material was cultured CD8+ T cells from PBMCs, obtained from culture after CMV antigen stimulation. Receptors originate from a human donor in good health (CMV status not recorded). Some clones in this sample may be carry-over from other donors' samples. Both conserved end residues are part of each CDR3. A D gene is named only where the DNA matches it firmly. Size tells how often a clone was seen (once, few, many) or the class of an expanded clone, and some rows leave it out.

>TRBV7-8|many|TRBD1|TRBJ1-3
CASSFPQSPTGVDGNTIYF
TGTGCCAGCAGCTTTCCCCAGTCCCCCACAGGGGTAGATGGAAACACCATATATTTT
>TRBV7-8|-|-|TRBJ2-1
CASSYITGSEQFF
TGTGCCAGCAGCTATATCACAGGGTCTGAGCAGTTCTTC
>TRBV6-6|-|-|TRBJ2-1
CASSYSSGSSYNEQFF
TGTGCCAGCAGTTACTCGAGTGGGAGCTCCTACAATGAGCAGTTCTTC
>TRBV4-1|-|-|TRBJ1-1
CASSPSKGNTEAFF
TGCGCCAGCAGCCCCTCAAAGGGGAACACTGAAGCTTTCTTT
>TRBV7-2|many|-|TRBJ1-2
CASSPGPSLIPF
TGTGCCAGCAGCCCCGGGCCCAGCCTGATACCCTTC
>TRBV10-3|-|-|TRBJ1-5
CATGGGANQPQHF
TGTGCCACCGGAGGGGGGGCCAATCAGCCCCAGCATTTT
>TRBV19|-|-|TRBJ1-5
CASSLDKRGNQPQHF
TGTGCCAGTAGTTTGGACAAGAGGGGCAATCAGCCCCAGCATTTT
>TRBV14|-|-|TRBJ2-1
CASSQEPRQSSYNEQFF
TGTGCCAGCAGCCAAGAGCCGAGACAAAGCTCCTACAATGAGCAGTTCTTC
>TRBV27|few|TRBD2|TRBJ2-1
CASSRYRLAGGYYNEQFF
TGTGCCAGCAGTCGCTACCGACTAGCGGGGGGCTACTACAATGAGCAGTTCTTC
>TRBV19|few|-|TRBJ2-3
CASSIWDGAADTQYF
TGTGCCAGTAGTATCTGGGACGGCGCCGCAGATACGCAGTATTTT
>TRBV12-3/TRBV12-4|-|-|TRBJ2-3
CASSLVSGPDTQYF
TGTGCCAGCAGTTTAGTGAGTGGCCCAGATACGCAGTATTTT
>TRBV7-9|-|-|TRBJ2-1
CASSSDRDKQFF
TGTGCCAGCAGTTCTGACAGAGACAAGCAGTTCTTC